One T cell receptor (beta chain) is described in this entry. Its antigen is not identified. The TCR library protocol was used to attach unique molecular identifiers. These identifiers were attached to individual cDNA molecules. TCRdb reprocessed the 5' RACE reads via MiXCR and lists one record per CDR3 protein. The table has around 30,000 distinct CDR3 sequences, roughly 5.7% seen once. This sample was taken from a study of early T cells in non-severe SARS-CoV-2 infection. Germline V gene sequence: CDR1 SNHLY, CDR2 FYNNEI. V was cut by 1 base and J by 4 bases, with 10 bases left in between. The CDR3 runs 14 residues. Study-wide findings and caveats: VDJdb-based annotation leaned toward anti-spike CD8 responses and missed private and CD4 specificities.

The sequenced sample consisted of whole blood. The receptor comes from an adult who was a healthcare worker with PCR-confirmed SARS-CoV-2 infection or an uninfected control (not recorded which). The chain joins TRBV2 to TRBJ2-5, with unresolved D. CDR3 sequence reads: CASSEDIGRETQYF. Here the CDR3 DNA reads TGTGCCAGCAGTGAAGATATAGGAAGAGAGACCCAGTACTTC.